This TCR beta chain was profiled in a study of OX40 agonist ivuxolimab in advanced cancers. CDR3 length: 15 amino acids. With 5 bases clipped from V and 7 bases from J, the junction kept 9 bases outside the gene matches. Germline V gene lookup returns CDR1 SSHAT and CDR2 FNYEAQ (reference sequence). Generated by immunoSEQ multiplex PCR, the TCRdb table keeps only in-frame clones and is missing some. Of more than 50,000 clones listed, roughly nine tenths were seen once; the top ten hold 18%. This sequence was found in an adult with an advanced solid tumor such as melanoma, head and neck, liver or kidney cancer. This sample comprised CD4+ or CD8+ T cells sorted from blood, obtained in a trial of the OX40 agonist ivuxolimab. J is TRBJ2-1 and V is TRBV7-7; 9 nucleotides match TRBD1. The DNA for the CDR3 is TGTGCCAGCAGCGCCGGACAGGGGAGAGGGAATGAGCAGTTCTTC. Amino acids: CASSAGQGRGNEQFF.